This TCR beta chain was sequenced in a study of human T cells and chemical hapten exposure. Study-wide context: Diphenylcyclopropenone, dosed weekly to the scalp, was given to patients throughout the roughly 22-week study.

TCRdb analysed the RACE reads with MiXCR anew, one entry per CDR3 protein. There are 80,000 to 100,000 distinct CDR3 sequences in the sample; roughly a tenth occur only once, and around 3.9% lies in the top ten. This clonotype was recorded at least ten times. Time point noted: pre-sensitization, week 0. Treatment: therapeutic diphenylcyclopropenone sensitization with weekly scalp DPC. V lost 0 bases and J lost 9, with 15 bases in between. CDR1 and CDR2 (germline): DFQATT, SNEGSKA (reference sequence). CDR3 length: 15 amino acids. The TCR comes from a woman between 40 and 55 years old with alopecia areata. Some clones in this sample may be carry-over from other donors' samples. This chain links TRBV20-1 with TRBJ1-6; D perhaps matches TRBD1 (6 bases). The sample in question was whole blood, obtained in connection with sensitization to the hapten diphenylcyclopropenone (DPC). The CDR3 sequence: CSARDGTGWSSPLHF. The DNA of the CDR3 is TGCAGTGCTAGAGATGGAACAGGGTGGAGTTCACCCCTCCACTTT.